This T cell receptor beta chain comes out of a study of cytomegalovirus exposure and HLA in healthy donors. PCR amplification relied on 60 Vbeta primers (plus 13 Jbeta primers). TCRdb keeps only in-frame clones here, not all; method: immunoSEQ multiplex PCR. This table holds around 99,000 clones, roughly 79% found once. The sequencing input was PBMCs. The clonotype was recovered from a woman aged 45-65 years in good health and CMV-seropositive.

DNA of the CDR3: TGTGCCAGCAGCCAAGAAACGGTGCCCTCCTACAATGAGCAGTTCTTC. Its protein is CASSQETVPSYNEQFF. The chain has TRBV4-2 and TRBJ2-1; no reliable D call. The CDR3 has 16 residues. The germline V gene encodes CDR1 LGHNA and CDR2 YNFKEQ. With 0 bases removed from V and 0 bases from J, the gap between germline ends came to 9 bases.